The entry that follows covers one TCR beta chain sequence. No antigen is known for it. Possible read error: a much larger clone is one base away. V was pared by 8 bases and J by 5 bases, with 12 bases between. The CDR3 is made up of 13 amino acids. Germline V gene lookup returns CDR1 MNHNY and CDR2 SVGAGI (reference sequence). Germline DNA was also extracted, while the blood RNA originated from unsorted whole blood. Chronic HBV infection was present, with no prior treatment. From approximately 500 ng total RNA, TCR beta cDNA was generated with a primer in the constant region. For TCR beta, libraries were produced by three nested multiplex PCR rounds using slightly modified ARM-PCR. The first two PCR rounds, nine to ten cycles each, used TRBV1-TRBV30 forward primers and a C-beta reverse primer. TCRdb re-called the multiplex PCR reads with MiXCR, one entry per CDR3 protein. The table shows about 320,000 distinct CDR3 sequences, with about three fifths occurring only once.

The sample is drawn from a study of tumor-infiltrating lymphocytes in primary liver carcinoma. Study-wide findings and caveats: Blood had a significantly lower top-250-clone fraction than tumors did (p = 0.039). Lesser overlap characterized tumor-adjacent and tumor-blood pairs relative to tumor region pairs.

The material sequenced was peripheral blood. The chain has TRBV6-6 and TRBJ2-2; no definite D call. The source is a woman under 40 with primary liver carcinoma and hepatitis B virus infection. CDR3 amino acids: CASRQASTGELFF. CDR3 in DNA: TGTGCCAGCCGTCAAGCGTCTACCGGGGAGCTGTTTTTT.